The 5 T cell receptor beta chains below come from one sample, sequenced in a study of shared clonotypes between healthy human individuals. Generated by immunoSEQ multiplex PCR, the TCRdb table keeps only in-frame clones and is missing some. The sample shows fewer than 3 million clones, less than 95% of them seen only once. Sequencing used naive CD4+ T cells from PBMCs. Documented subset: CD45RA+ positively selected. All receptors derive from a man aged 18-30 years in good health. Some clones in this sample may be carry-over from other donors' samples.

This clone has only one observation. This sequence joins TRBV7-9 and TRBJ2-6; D is perhaps TRBD2 (6 bases). The germline V and J ends were trimmed by 8 bases and 12 bases, with 20 bases remaining between them. The CDR3 is made up of 14 amino acids. Germline-derived CDR1 and CDR2 are SEHNR and FQNEAQ (reference sequence). DNA of the CDR3: TGTGCCAGCGCCTGGGAGGAGGGGACCTCCGTCCTGACTTTC. This codes for CASAWEEGTSVLTF.

This clone was counted between two and nine times. The chain links TRBV6-5 to TRBJ1-3; D is uncertain. The CDR3 length is 11 residues. Germline CDR1 and CDR2: MNHEY and SVGAGI. The CDR3 nucleotides are TGTGGGTTTGGCTCTGGAAACACCATATATTTT. Translating it yields CGFGSGNTIYF.

J is TRBJ2-1 and V is TRBV11-1, with 10 nucleotides matching TRBD2. The V segment lost 2 bases and the J segment 4 bases; nucleotides outside the gene matches: 5. CDR1 is SGHAT and CDR2 is FQDESV in the germline V gene (reference sequence). The CDR3 has 16 amino acids. CDR3 nucleotides: TGTGCCAGCAGCTTAATCGGGACTAGCGTATACAATGAGCAGTTCTTC. This translates into CASSLIGTSVYNEQFF.

The V and J genes are TRBV30 and TRBJ1-1; 8 bases are shared with TRBD1. The CDR3 totals 11 residues. V was clipped by 4 bases and J by 10 bases; unmatched bases: 5. Germline assignment: CDR1 GTSNPN and CDR2 SVGIG (reference sequence). The CDR3 DNA is TGTGCCTGGACAGGGGGCTATGTAGCTTTCTTT. This gives the protein CAWTGGYVAFF.

V gene TRBV5-1 combines with J gene TRBJ2-2; D is undetermined. This CDR3 spans 15 amino acids. Germline V CDR1 and CDR2: SGHRS, YFSETQ. The V end lost 6 bases, the J end lost 1 base, and 13 bases lay between the germline ends. Here the CDR3 DNA reads TGCGCCAGCAACCTTGCGGAGCGGAACACCGGGGAGCTGTTTTTT. Translating it yields CASNLAERNTGELFF.